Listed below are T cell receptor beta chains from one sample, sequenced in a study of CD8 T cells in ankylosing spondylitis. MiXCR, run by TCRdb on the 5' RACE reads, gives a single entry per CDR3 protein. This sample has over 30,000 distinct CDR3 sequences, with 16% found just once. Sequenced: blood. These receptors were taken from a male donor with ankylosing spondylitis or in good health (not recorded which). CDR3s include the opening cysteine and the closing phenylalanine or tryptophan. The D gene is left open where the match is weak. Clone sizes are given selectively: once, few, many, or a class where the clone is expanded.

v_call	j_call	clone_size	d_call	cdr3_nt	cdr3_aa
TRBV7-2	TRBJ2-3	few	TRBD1	TGTGCCAGCAGCTTAGCGGGGACAGTGGGGACAGATACGCAGTATTTT	CASSLAGTVGTDTQYF
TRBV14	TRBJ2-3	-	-	TGTGCCAGCAGCGATCCCTTCCAGCCTACGCAGTATTTT	CASSDPFQPTQYF
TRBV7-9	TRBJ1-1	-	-	TGTGCCAGCAGCCCCATGGCCGCGAACACTGAAGCTTTCTTT	CASSPMAANTEAFF
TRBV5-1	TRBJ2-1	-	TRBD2	TGCGCCAGCAGCTCGAGCGGGAGTATGTCGAATGAGCAGTTCTTC	CASSSSGSMSNEQFF
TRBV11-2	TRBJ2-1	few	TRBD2	TGTGCCAGCAGCTTAGGCGCGGGAGTTAGCAATGAGCAGTTCTTC	CASSLGAGVSNEQFF
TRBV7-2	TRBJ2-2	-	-	TGTGCCAGCAGCTTAGTGGGGCAAGAGGGGGAGCTGTTTTTT	CASSLVGQEGELFF
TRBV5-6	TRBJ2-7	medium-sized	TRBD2	TGTGCCAGCAGCCAACCGGGGGGACTAGCAGCTGACGAGCAGTACTTC	CASSQPGGLAADEQYF
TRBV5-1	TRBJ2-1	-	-	TGCGCCAGCCGGGAGATCGATGAGCAGTTCTTC	CASREIDEQFF
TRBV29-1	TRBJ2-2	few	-	TGCAGCGTGGAATCCGGGGCCGGGGAGCTGTTTTTT	CSVESGAGELFF
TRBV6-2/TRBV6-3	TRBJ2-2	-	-	TGTGCCAGCAGTTCCCCGGGGCGGAACACCGGGGAGCTGTTTTTT	CASSSPGRNTGELFF
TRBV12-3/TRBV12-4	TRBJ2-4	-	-	TGTGCCAGCAGCCAACAAAACATTCAGTACTTC	CASSQQNIQYF
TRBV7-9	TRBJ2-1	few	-	TGTGCCAGCAGCTTAAGAGGGGCCTACAATGAGCAGTTCTTC	CASSLRGAYNEQFF
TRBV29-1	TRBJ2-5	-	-	TGCAGCGTCGGCCGGGACGGGAGATCGGAGACCCAGTACTTC	CSVGRDGRSETQYF
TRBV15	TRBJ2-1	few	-	TGTGCCACCAGCAGAGGGCTTGGCGGAGGGAGAAATGAGCAGTTCTTC	CATSRGLGGGRNEQFF
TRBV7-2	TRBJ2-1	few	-	TGTGCCAGCAGCTTTACTCACTACAATGAGCAGTTCTTC	CASSFTHYNEQFF
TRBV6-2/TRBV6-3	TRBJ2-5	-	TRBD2	TGTGCCAGCAGTACCCGGACTAGCGGACCACTTCAAGAGACCCAGTACTTC	CASSTRTSGPLQETQYF
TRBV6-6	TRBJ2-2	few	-	TGTGCCAGCAGTTACTGGGGGGCGCCCCCCGGGGAGCTGTTTTTT	CASSYWGAPPGELFF
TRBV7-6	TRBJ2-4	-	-	TGTGCCAGCAGCGCTTTCCCCGAGCAAAACATTCAGTACTTC	CASSAFPEQNIQYF
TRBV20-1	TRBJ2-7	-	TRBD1	TGCAGTGCCACTAAGGGACAGGGGGCCTACGAGCAGTACTTC	CSATKGQGAYEQYF
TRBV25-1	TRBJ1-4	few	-	TGTGCCAGCAGTGCCGGACAGATCGAAAAACTGTTTTTT	CASSAGQIEKLFF
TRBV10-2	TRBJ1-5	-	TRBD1	TGCGCCAGCAGTGAGTCCGGGACAGGTCAGCCCCAGCATTTT	CASSESGTGQPQHF
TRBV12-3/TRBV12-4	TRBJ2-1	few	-	TGTGCCAGCAGCTCAGCCGATGAGCAGTTCTTC	CASSSADEQFF
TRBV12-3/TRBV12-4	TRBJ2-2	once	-	TGTGCCAGCAGTTTGATGGTGGGGGAGCTGTTTTTT	CASSLMVGELFF
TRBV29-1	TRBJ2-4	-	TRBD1	TGCAGCGTTGAAGGCCGGGTGGGGACAGAAAAAAACATTCAGTACTTC	CSVEGRVGTEKNIQYF
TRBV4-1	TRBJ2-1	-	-	TGCGCCAGCAGCCAATTTATGGGGGATGAGCAGTTCTTC	CASSQFMGDEQFF
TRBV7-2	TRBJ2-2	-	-	TGTGCCAGCAGCTTAGAGACTAGAGCCGGGGAGCTGTTTTTT	CASSLETRAGELFF
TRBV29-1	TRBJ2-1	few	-	TGCAGCGTTGAAGATCTCCTTCTGAACAATGAGCAGTTCTTC	CSVEDLLLNNEQFF
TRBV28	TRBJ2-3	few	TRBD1	TGTGCCAGCAGAATACAGGGGGATACGCAGTATTTT	CASRIQGDTQYF
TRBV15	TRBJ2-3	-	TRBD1	TGTGCCACCAGCGGGCGGACAGGGGGCACAGATACGCAGTATTTT	CATSGRTGGTDTQYF
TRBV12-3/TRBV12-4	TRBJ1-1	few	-	TGTGCCAGCAGTTTAGGACAGCTGAACACTGAAGCTTTCTTT	CASSLGQLNTEAFF
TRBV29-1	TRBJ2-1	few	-	TGCAGCGGTACTAGGCGCGGGGCCTACAATGAGCAGTTCTTC	CSGTRRGAYNEQFF
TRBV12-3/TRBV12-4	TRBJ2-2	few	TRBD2	TGTGCCAGCCTCCTCGGGAGCGGGAACGTGAACGGGGAGCTGTTTTTT	CASLLGSGNVNGELFF
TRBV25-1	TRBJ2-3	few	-	TGTGCCAGCAGTGAATATTTAAGGCCAGGGGGCACAGATACGCAGTATTTT	CASSEYLRPGGTDTQYF
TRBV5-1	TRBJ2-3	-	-	TGCGCCAGCAGAGAGCAGACCTCCACAGATACGCAGTATTTT	CASREQTSTDTQYF
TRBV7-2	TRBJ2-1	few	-	TGTGCCAGCAGCTTAGGAGGTGGAAACAGGTACAATGAGCAGTTCTTC	CASSLGGGNRYNEQFF